This TCR beta chain was captured by sequencing in a study of T cell repertoires in cytomegalovirus infection. On the study more broadly: From public TCR beta signatures came an indication of both CMV infection and matching HLA type. Overall study results and limits: Summed public TCR beta family frequency identified CMV carriers bearing the relevant HLA. HLA-C-restricted CMV clonotypes gave the most frequent clonotype in two of eight donors.

This clonotype came up many times. Its antigen is currently unknown. TCRdb recomputed calls from the reads with MiXCR, one row per CDR3 protein. The table lists under 350,000 distinct CDR3 sequences, roughly a tenth of them singletons. The CDR3 covers 17 residues. J gave up 4 bases and V 0 bases, and 6 bases lay outside the gene matches. Germline lookup yields CDR1 SGHTA and CDR2 FQGNSA. Specimen: PBMCs. The TCR originated in a human donor in good health (CMV status not recorded). Some clones in this sample may be carry-over from other donors' samples. The rearrangement joins TRBV7-2 to TRBJ2-3, with 11 bases that match TRBD2. CDR3 bases: TGTGCCAGCAGCTTAGCCCATAGCGGGGGGGCCTCAGATACGCAGTATTTT. Protein: CASSLAHSGGASDTQYF.